This is a list of T cell receptor beta chains from one sample in a study of spatial heterogeneity in lung cancer. TCRdb reanalysed the 5' RACE reads using MiXCR and keeps one entry per CDR3 protein. The table has approximately 3,800 distinct CDR3 sequences, roughly 7.5% seen once. The sequenced sample was normal lung tissue next to the tumor, obtained at surgery. The receptors stem from a male donor with early-stage non-small cell lung cancer. The CDR3 runs from the conserved cysteine through the conserved F or W. A D gene is named only where the DNA matches it firmly. The size of a clone is reported for some rows only, either as once, few or many, or as a class for expanded clones.

v_call,d_call,j_call,clone_size,cdr3_nt,cdr3_aa
TRBV2,-,TRBJ1-5,medium-sized,TGTGCCAGCAGCCGACACAATCAGCCCCAGCATTTT,CASSRHNQPQHF
TRBV14,-,TRBJ2-3,many,TGTGCCAGCAATCAGCGATTCACAGATACGCAGTATTTT,CASNQRFTDTQYF
TRBV11-3,TRBD1,TRBJ1-1,many,TGTGCCAGCAGTACAGGGGGCTCTGAAGCTTTCTTT,CASSTGGSEAFF
TRBV12-3/TRBV12-4,TRBD2,TRBJ2-1,medium-sized,TGTGCCAGCTGGAACGCCGGGACTAGCGGGACCCACAATGAGCAGTTCTTC,CASWNAGTSGTHNEQFF
TRBV6-5,-,TRBJ1-1,many,TGTGCCAGCAGTTACTCGTATCAGGGTTCTGAAGCTTTCTTT,CASSYSYQGSEAFF
TRBV3-1,-,TRBJ1-1,-,TGTGCCAGCAGCCAAGACCACAGGGAGGATAAGGCTTTCTTT,CASSQDHREDKAFF
TRBV5-1,-,TRBJ1-1,many,TGCGCCAGCAGCTGGGGACCGACGAACACTGAAGCTTTCTTT,CASSWGPTNTEAFF
TRBV11-1,TRBD2,TRBJ2-2,medium-sized,TGTGCCAGCAGCCGGGGGGGCCAGAACACCGGGGAGCTGTTTTTT,CASSRGGQNTGELFF
TRBV7-3,-,TRBJ2-1,-,TGTGCCAGCAGCCCCGGGACTCTTTCTGAGCAGTTCTTC,CASSPGTLSEQFF
TRBV11-3,-,TRBJ1-1,many,TGTGCCAGCAGCTTCCGGCAGGGGAACACTGAAGCTTTCTTT,CASSFRQGNTEAFF
TRBV29-1,-,TRBJ2-3,many,TGCAGCGTTGACCGAGGCGGATTGTTCTCTAGCACAGATACGCAGTATTTT,CSVDRGGLFSSTDTQYF
TRBV20-1,TRBD1,TRBJ1-6,medium-sized,TGCAGTGCTAGAGATCTGACGGCAGGGGGTTTGGATTCACCCCTCCACTTT,CSARDLTAGGLDSPLHF
TRBV4-1,-,TRBJ1-1,-,TGCGCCAGCAGCCAAGATATCCGGGGTTTGGGGACTGAAGCTTTCTTT,CASSQDIRGLGTEAFF
TRBV4-1,TRBD2,TRBJ2-1,many,TGCGCCAGCAGCCACGGGACTAGCGGGGGGGATGAGCAGTTCTTC,CASSHGTSGGDEQFF
TRBV29-1,-,TRBJ1-2,medium-sized,TGCAGCGCAGCAACCGGGGTGTATGGCTACACCTTC,CSAATGVYGYTF
TRBV20-1,TRBD2,TRBJ2-3,medium-sized,TGCAGTGCTAGAAGGGCGGGGGGGCAAGATACGCAGTATTTT,CSARRAGGQDTQYF
TRBV12-3/TRBV12-4,TRBD1,TRBJ1-6,few,TGTGCCAGCAGTGAGACAGGGGGCGAGGAGTATTCACCCCTCCACTTT,CASSETGGEEYSPLHF
TRBV4-2,TRBD2,TRBJ2-1,medium-sized,TGTGCCAGCAGCCAAGCCCCTAGCGGCGAAATATACAATGAGCAGTTCTTC,CASSQAPSGEIYNEQFF
TRBV11-1,TRBD2,TRBJ2-1,medium-sized,TGTGCCAGCAGTGTAGCGGGAGAGGGGCACAATGAGCAGTTCTTC,CASSVAGEGHNEQFF
TRBV18,TRBD2,TRBJ2-1,medium-sized,TGTGCCAGCTCACCACCGGGACTAGCGGGGGGGCAGCCTGAGCAGTTCTTC,CASSPPGLAGGQPEQFF
TRBV5-1,-,TRBJ2-1,many,TGCGCCAGCAGTTCACAGGCGAACTCCTACAATGAGCAGTTCTTC,CASSSQANSYNEQFF
TRBV20-1,-,TRBJ2-5,few,TGCAGTGCTAGAGATAACTATCAAGAGACCCAGTACTTC,CSARDNYQETQYF
TRBV4-3,-,TRBJ2-5,large,TGCGCCAGCAGCCAAGATCACAGGGTGTTAAGCCAAGAGACCCAGTACTTC,CASSQDHRVLSQETQYF
TRBV7-9,TRBD1,TRBJ2-2,medium-sized,TGTGCCAGCAGCACGGACAGGGAGAACACCGGGGAGCTGTTTTTT,CASSTDRENTGELFF
TRBV5-1,-,TRBJ1-1,many,TGCGCCAGCAGCTTGGTTGGTTCAGGGCACGCTGGAGCTTTCTTT,CASSLVGSGHAGAFF
TRBV7-2,-,TRBJ2-2,medium-sized,TGTGCCAGCAGCTCACAGGAGGGCGGGGAGCTGTTTTTT,CASSSQEGGELFF
TRBV2,-,TRBJ1-3,-,TGTGCCAGCCGGGGAGACGTTTCTGGAAACACCATATATTTT,CASRGDVSGNTIYF